In its sample, the clone carrying this TCR beta chain was seen once. This sample was included in a study of shared clonotypes between healthy human individuals. Study overall: A couple of female and a few male donors aged 18 to 49 were enrolled.

The authors ran the assay at deep level. Some clones are missing from TCRdb's copy, which holds only in-frame ones; the method was immunoSEQ multiplex PCR. The sample includes approximately 1,000,000 clones, roughly 80% seen only once; the top ten take about 0.89%. CDR1 is MDHEN, CDR2 SYDVKM, per germline. The CDR3 spans 12 residues. Trimming removed 6 bases from V and 7 bases from J, with 10 bases in between. This chain uses TRBV28 with TRBJ2-1; D uncertain. This sequence originates from a man aged 18 to 35 in good health. Some clones in this sample may be carry-over from other donors' samples. Sequenced sample: memory CD4+ T cells from PBMCs. The subset is: CD45RA-negative fraction. DNA of the CDR3: TGTGCCAGCAGATATAGTGTTAATGAGCAGTTCTTC. This gives the protein CASRYSVNEQFF. Together with reference TRBV28 and TRBJ2-1, the CDR3 gives the full variable domain: DVKVTQSSRYLVKRTGEKVFLECVQDMDHENMFWYRQDPGLGLRLIYFSYDVKMKEKGDIPEGYSVSREKKERFSLILESASTNQTSMYLCASRYSVNEQFFGPGTRLTVL.